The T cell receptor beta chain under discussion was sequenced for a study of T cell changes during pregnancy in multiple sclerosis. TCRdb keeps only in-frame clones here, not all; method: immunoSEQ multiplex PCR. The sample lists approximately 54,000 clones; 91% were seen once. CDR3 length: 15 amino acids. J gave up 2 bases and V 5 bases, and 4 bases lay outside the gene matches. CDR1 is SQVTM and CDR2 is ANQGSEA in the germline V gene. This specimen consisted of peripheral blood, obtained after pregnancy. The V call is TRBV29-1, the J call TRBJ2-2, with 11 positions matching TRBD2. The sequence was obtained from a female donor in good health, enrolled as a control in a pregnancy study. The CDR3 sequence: CSVSTSGDNTGELFF. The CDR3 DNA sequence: TGCAGCGTTTCGACTAGCGGGGACAACACCGGGGAGCTGTTTTTT.